Following are 28 T cell receptor beta chains from one sample sequenced in a study of blood T cell repertoires in COVID-19. Assay: immunoSEQ multiplex PCR; the TCRdb copy retains only in-frame clones and omits some. The repertoire has roughly 120,000 clones, around 88% of them found once; the top ten carry around 0.81%. What was sequenced was peripheral blood. These receptors were collected from a woman in her forties or fifties with active or convalescent COVID-19.

The chain carries TRBV7-2 and TRBJ2-2; 8 bases align to TRBD2. Germline CDR1 and CDR2: SGHTA and FQGNSA. The J segment lost 3 bases and the V segment lost 2 bases, leaving 11 bases of the junction unmatched. This CDR3 spans 18 amino acids. The CDR3 DNA reads TGTGCCAGCAGCTTACCCGTGAGAGCGGGAGACGACACCGGGGAGCTGTTTTTT. This encodes CASSLPVRAGDDTGELFF.

The genes are TRBV7-2 and TRBJ2-5; D is undetermined. The V end was cut by 6 bases, the J end by 4 bases, with 6 bases between. This CDR3 is 11 amino acids long. Germline CDR1 SGHTA, CDR2 FQGNSA. CDR3 nucleotides: TGTGCCAGCAGGCGTACAGAGACCCAGTACTTC. This codes for CASRRTETQYF.

CDR3 DNA: TGTGCCAGCAGTTTATCCTCCCCCGGGAGCCTTATAGGCAGCAATGAGCAGTTCTTC. This codes for CASSLSSPGSLIGSNEQFF. This chain connects TRBV27 to TRBJ2-1; tentatively, D is TRBD2 (6 bases). CDR3 size: 19 residues. Germline CDR1 is MNHEY and CDR2 is SMNVEV (reference sequence). Trimming left V 0 bases short and J 6 bases short, with 24 bases between.

On this clone: Other DNA variants within this sample encode the same CDR3. The chain uses TRBV18 and TRBJ1-4, with 12 bases lining up with TRBD1. V shed 6 bases, J shed 8 bases, and the junction held 4 bases outside the gene matches. The CDR3 is 14 residues long. CDR1 KGHSH and CDR2 LQKENI come from the germline V gene. The CDR3 bases are TGTGCCAGCTCCCCCGGGACAGGGGGCGAAAAACTGTTTTTT. It translates to CASSPGTGGEKLFF.

The rearrangement joins TRBV6-4 to TRBJ1-2, with TRBD1 matching over 7 bases. The germline V gene has CDR1 MRHNA and CDR2 SNTAGT. The CDR3 has 13 residues. V was pared by 2 bases and J by 8 bases, with 5 bases of the junction left unmatched. The chain's CDR3 is CASSDRQGGGYTF. The CDR3, as DNA: TGTGCCAGCAGTGACCGGCAGGGGGGCGGCTACACCTTC.

The rearrangement uses TRBV6-1 and TRBJ2-1, with 10 bases that match TRBD2. Per the germline V gene, CDR1 is MNHNS and CDR2 is SASEGT. V was pared by 1 base and J by 5 bases, with 8 bases of the junction left unmatched. The CDR3 length is 17 residues. The CDR3 bases are TGTGCCAGCAGTGAAGAGACTAGCGGGCTAAAGAACAATGAGCAGTTCTTC. Translation gives CASSEETSGLKNNEQFF.

This chain joins TRBV29-1 and TRBJ1-2, with unresolved D. The CDR3 is 11 amino acids. Germline V gives CDR1 SQVTM, CDR2 ANQGSEA. The V end was cut by 0 bases, the J end by 5 bases, with 4 bases between. The CDR3 region has the DNA TGCAGCGTTGAAGACGGTTATGGCTACACCTTC. Protein: CSVEDGYGYTF.

The chain uses TRBV6-5 and TRBJ2-7, with 12 bases that match TRBD2. This CDR3 comprises 14 residues. V dropped 6 bases and J dropped 6; count of bases not matched to a gene: 6. CDR1 and CDR2 (germline): MNHEY, SVGAGI. CDR3 region: CASSQLAGGLEQYF. In DNA form, the CDR3 reads TGTGCCAGCAGCCAACTAGCGGGAGGTCTCGAGCAGTACTTC.

The chain combines TRBV18 with TRBJ2-7; tentatively, D is TRBD1 (6 bases). The V and J ends lost 4 bases and 4 bases respectively, with 8 bases between them. This CDR3 has 12 amino acids. Germline loops: CDR1 KGHSH, CDR2 LQKENI. The CDR3 loop reads CASSQGVYEQYF. Written as DNA, the CDR3 is TGTGCCAGCTCACAGGGGGTTTACGAGCAGTACTTC.

The chain employs TRBV19 and TRBJ1-1; D not resolved. Germline CDR1 is LNHDA and CDR2 is SQIVND (reference sequence). The CDR3 spans 12 residues. V lost 4 bases and J 7 bases, leaving 10 bases between the germline ends. The CDR3 DNA follows: TGTGCCAGTAGTAGGGCAAAGATTGAAGCTTTCTTT. Translating it yields CASSRAKIEAFF.

This chain uses TRBV28 with TRBJ2-6, with 7 bases identical to TRBD1. Germline CDR1 is MDHEN and CDR2 is SYDVKM. This CDR3 is built from 17 residues. The V gene end was trimmed by 5 bases and the J gene end by 0 bases; junction bases not matched to a gene: 7. DNA of the CDR3: TGTGCCAGCAGTCCACGACAGGGTACCTCTGGGGCCAACGTCCTGACTTTC. Its protein product is CASSPRQGTSGANVLTF.

This rearrangement joins TRBV28 to TRBJ1-5, with D perhaps matching TRBD1 (6 bases). Germline V gene lookup returns CDR1 MDHEN and CDR2 SYDVKM. V lost 6 bases and J 6 bases, leaving 15 bases between the germline ends. The CDR3 totals 14 residues. In DNA form, the CDR3 reads TGTGCCAGCAGGCCTAGGGTGGACAGTCAGCCCCAGCATTTT. Its protein is CASRPRVDSQPQHF.

The chain combines TRBV30 with TRBJ2-3; 10 bases are shared with TRBD2. Germline CDR1 and CDR2: GTSNPN and SVGIG (reference sequence). The V gene end was trimmed by 0 bases and the J gene end by 3 bases; junction bases not matched to a gene: 3. CDR3 size: 15 residues. CDR3 loop: CAWSVGAGGTDTQYF. In nucleotides, the CDR3 is TGTGCCTGGAGTGTCGGAGCGGGAGGGACAGATACGCAGTATTTT.

This clone was picked up a small number of times. The V gene is TRBV5-1, the J gene TRBJ2-7; possible D gene TRBD2, 5 bases. This CDR3 has 15 amino acids. V was pared by 1 base and J by 3 bases, with 14 bases between. CDR1 and CDR2 (germline): SGHRS, YFSETQ. In nucleotides, the CDR3 is TGCGCCAGCAGCTTGTCGATCGTTCGGGGCTACGAGCAGTACTTC. It encodes CASSLSIVRGYEQYF.

The rearrangement links TRBV4-2 to TRBJ1-6, with TRBD1 matching over 10 bases. Germline V gene data show CDR1 as LGHNA and CDR2 as YNFKEQ. This CDR3 contains 16 residues. V was clipped by 4 bases and J by 6 bases; unmatched bases: 6. Written as DNA, the CDR3 is TGTGCCAGCAGCCCCCGGGACAGGGGAAGTAATTCACCCCTCCACTTT. It yields the protein CASSPRDRGSNSPLHF.

The rearrangement uses TRBV3-1 (or the pseudogene TRBV3-2) and TRBJ2-7; D perhaps matches TRBD2 (6 bases). The CDR3 extends over 12 amino acids. V lost 4 bases and J 6 bases, leaving 10 bases between the germline ends. Per the germline V gene, CDR1 is LGHDT and CDR2 is YNNKEL (reference sequence). This CDR3 is CASSLEGSEQYF. CDR3 in DNA: TGTGCCAGCAGCCTGGAGGGAAGCGAGCAGTACTTC.

The chain joins TRBV28 to TRBJ2-5; 9 bases are shared with TRBD2. From germline, CDR1 is MDHEN and CDR2 SYDVKM. V trimming: 6 bases; J trimming: 5 bases; junction bases outside the gene matches: 10. CDR3 length: 15 amino acids. CDR3 coding DNA: TGTGCCAGCAGCGAGAGTAGCGGGAGCTCGGAGACCCAGTACTTC. As protein: CASSESSGSSETQYF.

The chain employs TRBV13 and TRBJ2-7, with 10 bases aligning to TRBD2. Looked up from germline, CDR1 is PRHDT and CDR2 is FYEKMQ (reference sequence). The CDR3 sequence is 20 residues long. V was pared by 4 bases and J by 5 bases, with 23 bases of the junction left unmatched. CDR3 DNA: TGTGCCAGCAGCTCCTCGGCCAACCCCGGTTCTAGCGGGAGATGGAACGAGCAGTACTTC. Amino acids: CASSSSANPGSSGRWNEQYF.

This sequence joins TRBV2 and TRBJ1-6; the D is unclear. CDR1 is SNHLY, CDR2 FYNNEI, per germline. The germline V and J ends were trimmed by 4 bases and 7 bases, with 14 bases remaining between them. The CDR3 loop spans 15 amino acids. In nucleotides, the CDR3 is TGTGCCAGCAGTGGGACCGTGCCGGGGAATTCACCCCTCCACTTT. Encoded protein: CASSGTVPGNSPLHF.

This rearrangement joins TRBV30 to TRBJ2-3, with D hard to call. V was trimmed by 7 bases and J by 4 bases, leaving 12 bases between them. The germline gives CDR1 GTSNPN, CDR2 SVGIG (reference sequence). The CDR3 has 12 residues. CDR3 sequence (DNA): TGTGCCTTGGAGTATTCCGCAGATACGCAGTATTTT. Protein sequence: CALEYSADTQYF.

The chain joins TRBV7-9 to TRBJ2-5; D might be TRBD1 (5 bases). This CDR3 is built from 15 residues. The germline V gene has CDR1 SEHNR and CDR2 FQNEAQ (reference sequence). V was pared by 4 bases and J by 0 bases, with 12 bases between. DNA for the CDR3: TGTGCCAGCAGCTCTGGGGCTATCGACCAAGAGACCCAGTACTTC. Translating it yields CASSSGAIDQETQYF.

The gene calls are TRBV28 and TRBJ2-2; TRBD1 aligns across 10 bases. The germline CDR1 and CDR2 sequences are MDHEN and SYDVKM. The V gene end was trimmed by 5 bases and the J gene end by 7 bases; junction bases not matched to a gene: 7. The CDR3 contains 15 residues. The chain's CDR3 is CASSPRQGAGGELFF. The CDR3 DNA is TGTGCCAGCAGTCCGCGACAGGGGGCGGGCGGGGAGCTGTTTTTT.

The rearrangement uses TRBV29-1 and TRBJ2-1; D call uncertain. The germline gives CDR1 SQVTM, CDR2 ANQGSEA. V lost 0 bases, J lost 9 bases, and 9 bases lay in between. This CDR3 has 12 amino acids. DNA of the CDR3: TGCAGCGTTGAAGAGGCATCCCTTGAGCAGTTCTTC. This translates into CSVEEASLEQFF.

The chain carries TRBV28 and TRBJ1-5, with 8 bases identical to TRBD1. This CDR3 is 18 amino acids long. V shed 4 bases and J 0 bases; nucleotides not matched to a gene: 11. From germline, CDR1 is MDHEN and CDR2 SYDVKM. The CDR3 region has the DNA TGTGCCAGCAGTTCCGGGACAGGAACTGAATATAGCAATCAGCCCCAGCATTTT. This encodes CASSSGTGTEYSNQPQHF.

The genes are TRBV19 and TRBJ2-6; 9 nucleotides line up with TRBD1. Germline-derived CDR1 and CDR2 are LNHDA and SQIVND (reference sequence). This CDR3 has 16 residues. The ends lost 4 bases at V and 4 bases at J; junction bases unmatched: 5. The DNA of the CDR3 is TGTGCCAGTAGTAAGGACAGGGGAGGAGGGGCCAACGTCCTGACTTTC. Translating gives CASSKDRGGGANVLTF.

This sequence joins TRBV11-2 and TRBJ2-1, with 7 bases lining up with TRBD2. The CDR3 runs to 16 residues. CDR1 is SGHAT and CDR2 is FQNNGV in the germline V gene. The V and J ends lost 6 bases and 6 bases, in that order; junction bases with no gene match: 14. As DNA, the CDR3 is TGTGCCAGCAGTCCCCTAGGGAGGGCCTCGGTCAATGAGCAGTTCTTC. This sequence encodes CASSPLGRASVNEQFF.

This clone was observed once. The chain combines TRBV15 with TRBJ1-2; no clear D. The germline V gene has CDR1 LNHNV and CDR2 YYDKDF (reference sequence). This CDR3 contains 12 residues. V was cut by 0 bases and J by 5 bases, with 4 bases left in between. This CDR3 reads CATSRDRYGYTF. The DNA of the CDR3 is TGTGCCACCAGCAGAGATCGGTATGGCTACACCTTC.

The rearrangement uses TRBV28 and TRBJ2-5; D may be TRBD2 (6 bases). Looked up from germline, CDR1 is MDHEN and CDR2 is SYDVKM. Trimming took 5 bases from V and 7 from J, leaving 20 bases between them. The CDR3 runs to 15 residues. The CDR3 reads CASSPPGLNGVTQYF. The CDR3 DNA follows: TGTGCCAGCAGTCCCCCGGGACTCAACGGAGTGACCCAGTACTTC. The whole variable domain, filled in from reference TRBV28 and TRBJ2-5, reads DVKVTQSSRYLVKRTGEKVFLECVQDMDHENMFWYRQDPGLGLRLIYFSYDVKMKEKGDIPEGYSVSREKKERFSLILESASTNQTSMYLCASSPPGLNGVTQYFGPGTRLLVL.